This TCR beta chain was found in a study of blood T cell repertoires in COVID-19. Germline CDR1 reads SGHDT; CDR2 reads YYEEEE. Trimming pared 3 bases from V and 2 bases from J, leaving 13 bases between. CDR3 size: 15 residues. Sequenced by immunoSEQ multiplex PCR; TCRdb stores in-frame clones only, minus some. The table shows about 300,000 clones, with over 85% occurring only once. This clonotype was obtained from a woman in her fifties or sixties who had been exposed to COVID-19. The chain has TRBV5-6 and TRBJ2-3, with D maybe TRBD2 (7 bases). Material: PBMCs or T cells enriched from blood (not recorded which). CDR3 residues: CASSWRGTNTDTQYF. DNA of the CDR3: TGTGCCAGCAGCTGGCGGGGGACAAACACAGATACGCAGTATTTT.